There are many counts of the clone carrying this T cell receptor (beta chain). CDR1 and CDR2 from the germline V gene are SGHAT and FQDESV (reference sequence). The junction had 7 bases not matched to a gene; V was cut back by 6 bases and J by 0 bases. The CDR3 is 17 residues long. These data belong to a study of T cells in Graves' hyperthyroidism and ophthalmopathy. Using RNA transcripts as the source, TCR beta CDR3 regions were amplified. The HTBI primer set served for first-round RT-PCR of the TCR CDR3. Via MiXCR, TCRdb re-called the multiplex PCR reads, giving one row per CDR3 protein. In the table there are 400,000 to 600,000 distinct CDR3 sequences, roughly 20% of which are singletons.

Sequences were obtained from blood. This TCR was recovered from a man younger than 35 with Graves' hyperthyroidism. The chain carries TRBV11-1 and TRBJ2-6; 8 bases match TRBD1. CDR3 coding DNA: TGTGCCAGCAGTACCGGGACAGGTTCCTCTGGGGCCAACGTCCTGACTTTC. Translated: CASSTGTGSSGANVLTF.